A selection of T cell receptor beta chains follows, all from one sample in a study of OX40 agonist ivuxolimab in advanced cancers. Sequencing used immunoSEQ multiplex PCR; TCRdb keeps in-frame clones, though not all of them. The sample lists 70,000 to 75,000 clones; approximately 83% were seen once. Sequencing was performed on CD4+ or CD8+ T cells sorted from blood, taken in a trial of the OX40 agonist ivuxolimab. These receptors all stem from an adult with an advanced solid tumor such as melanoma, head and neck, liver or kidney cancer. CDR3s include the opening cysteine and the closing phenylalanine or tryptophan. D genes are given only for firm matches. A clone size is listed for some rows: how often the clone was seen (once, few, many), or a class if it is expanded.

d_gene	j_gene	abundance	v_gene	CDR3nt	CDR3aa
.	TRBJ2-5	.	TRBV7-6	TGTGCCAGCAGCCTAGACAGGCAAGAGACCCAGTACTTC	CASSLDRQETQYF
TRBD1	TRBJ2-7	.	TRBV14	TGTGCCAGCAGCCAAGAGGGACAGCACTACGAGCAGTACTTC	CASSQEGQHYEQYF
.	TRBJ1-6	.	TRBV2	TGTGCCAGCACTCGGGGGGACATGGGTTCACCCCTCCACTTT	CASTRGDMGSPLHF
.	TRBJ2-3	.	TRBV29-1	TGCAGCGTTGAACTCTCTTGGGGTAGCGGTAGCACAGATACGCAGTATTTT	CSVELSWGSGSTDTQYF
.	TRBJ1-2	.	TRBV9	TGTGCCAGCAGCGTAGCGCTGGCCGACAAGAACTATGGCTACACCTTC	CASSVALADKNYGYTF
TRBD1	TRBJ1-2	.	TRBV5-6	TGTGCCAGCAGCTCGGGACAGGGGTTTGGCTACACCTTC	CASSSGQGFGYTF
TRBD1	TRBJ1-2	.	TRBV27	TGTGCCAGCCTATCCAGGGGGGACAGGGCTAACTATGGCTACACCTTC	CASLSRGDRANYGYTF
TRBD2	TRBJ2-1	.	TRBV9	TGTGCCAGCAGCGTAGGGAGGGGGGCGGGAGGGAGGGCCTACAATGAGCAGTTCTTC	CASSVGRGAGGRAYNEQFF
.	TRBJ2-7	few	TRBV6-1	TGTGCCAGCAGGAGGTGGGAGCAGTACTTC	CASRRWEQYF
TRBD1	TRBJ1-1	.	TRBV19	TGTGCCAGTAGGAAACAGGGGGCGCGTTCTGAAGCTTTCTTT	CASRKQGARSEAFF
.	TRBJ1-2	.	TRBV6-5	TGTGCCAGCAGTCAACAGGACTATGGCTACACCTTC	CASSQQDYGYTF
.	TRBJ1-3	once	TRBV5-6	TGTGCCAGCAGCCGCGTTGAAGTAGGAAACACCATATATTTT	CASSRVEVGNTIYF
.	TRBJ2-2	.	TRBV19	TGTGCCAGTAGGATCCGGCTCAACACCGGGGAGCTGTTTTTT	CASRIRLNTGELFF
TRBD1	TRBJ1-2	few	TRBV19	TGTGCCAGTACCTTAGGGACAGGGAGTGGCTATGGCTACACCTTC	CASTLGTGSGYGYTF
TRBD1	TRBJ1-1	.	TRBV6-5	TGTGCCAGCAGATGGAACAGGGGGCAAGCTTTCTTT	CASRWNRGQAFF
.	TRBJ2-4	.	TRBV5-4	TGTGCCAGCAGCGAGGGACTAGCCAAAAACATTCAGTACTTC	CASSEGLAKNIQYF
TRBD1	TRBJ2-2	.	TRBV7-9	TGTGCCAGCAGCTCAAGACAGGGGGACACCGGGGAGCTGTTTTTT	CASSSRQGDTGELFF
.	TRBJ1-1	.	TRBV11-2	TGTGCCAGCAGCTCCCGGACACAGGGAGAAGCTTTCTTT	CASSSRTQGEAFF
TRBD2	TRBJ2-1	once	TRBV2	TGTGCCAGCAGTGTGGTAGCGGGGGCTAATGAGCAGTTCTTC	CASSVVAGANEQFF
TRBD2	TRBJ2-7	.	TRBV5-1	TGCGCCAGCAGCTTGAGCGGGAACTCCTACGAGCAGTACTTC	CASSLSGNSYEQYF
TRBD1	TRBJ2-5	.	TRBV6-1	TGTGCCAGCAGACTTAGCCGGGACAGGGAAGAGACCCAGTACTTC	CASRLSRDREETQYF
.	TRBJ1-5	.	TRBV7-2	TGTGCCAGCAGCTTACTAGGACAGAATCAGCCCCAGCATTTT	CASSLLGQNQPQHF
.	TRBJ2-7	.	TRBV19	TGTGCCAGTGGGGTCAGAGGGCGGTACGAGCAGTACTTC	CASGVRGRYEQYF
.	TRBJ2-3	few	TRBV29-1	TGCAGCGCCTCTCCTAGGGGGGGGTTCACAGATACGCAGTATTTT	CSASPRGGFTDTQYF
.	TRBJ2-7	.	TRBV7-2	TGTGCCAGCAGCTTAGCTCTTCTCACAGGGTGGGAGCAGTACTTC	CASSLALLTGWEQYF
.	TRBJ1-3	.	TRBV9	TGTGCCAGCAGCGTAGGGACACTTGGAGGCTCTGGAAACACCATATATTTT	CASSVGTLGGSGNTIYF
.	TRBJ1-2	.	TRBV28	TGTGCCAGCAGTCCGGGGGTTTACTATGGCTACACCTTC	CASSPGVYYGYTF
.	TRBJ2-3	.	TRBV11-2	TGTGCCAGCAGCTTAGCGACCGGAGCAGGAGATACGCAGTATTTT	CASSLATGAGDTQYF
TRBD1	TRBJ1-2	.	TRBV6-1	TGTGCCAGCAGTGAATGGACAGGGGCCAACTATGGCTACACCTTC	CASSEWTGANYGYTF
TRBD2	TRBJ2-1	.	TRBV12-5	TGTGCTAGTGCGGGGGGAGGCTCCTACAATGAGCAGTTCTTC	CASAGGGSYNEQFF
.	TRBJ1-1	.	TRBV6-5	TGTGCCAGCAGCCAAGACATCCGGAACACTGAAGCTTTCTTT	CASSQDIRNTEAFF
.	TRBJ1-2	once	TRBV19	TGTGCCAGTAGCCCACAGGGACGCTACTATGGCTACACCTTC	CASSPQGRYYGYTF
.	TRBJ2-2	.	TRBV7-2	TGTGCCAGCAGCTTCGGGGTCAGGAACACCGGGGAGCTGTTTTTT	CASSFGVRNTGELFF
.	TRBJ2-3	.	TRBV6-1	TGTGCCAGCAGTGAACACGAACAACGCACAGATACGCAGTATTTT	CASSEHEQRTDTQYF
.	TRBJ2-5	.	TRBV29-1	TGCAGCGCCACCGCGCCAGGGATAAAGACCCAGTACTTC	CSATAPGIKTQYF
TRBD1	TRBJ2-1	.	TRBV5-8	TGTGCCAGCAGCCGACAGGGTGGCTCCTACAATGAGCAGTTCTTC	CASSRQGGSYNEQFF
.	TRBJ1-6	.	TRBV7-9	TGTGCCAGCAGCTTAGGACGGGATTCACCCCTCCACTTT	CASSLGRDSPLHF
.	TRBJ1-2	.	TRBV20-1	TGCAGTACTAGCGCGAGATCGGGCTACACCTTC	CSTSARSGYTF
.	TRBJ2-2	.	TRBV19	TGTGCCAGTAGTATTGGGGGGTGGGACACCGGGGAGCTGTTTTTT	CASSIGGWDTGELFF
TRBD1	TRBJ1-2	.	TRBV6-4	TGTGCCAGCAGGATGGGACAGGGGAGCTATGGCTACACCTTC	CASRMGQGSYGYTF
.	TRBJ1-5	few	TRBV6-1	TGTGCCAGCAGTGGTGTGGGACGTCAGCCCCAGCATTTT	CASSGVGRQPQHF
TRBD2	TRBJ2-7	.	TRBV2	TGTGCCAGCAACGAGTGGGGGGGTCGGGAGCAGTACTTC	CASNEWGGREQYF
.	TRBJ2-7	.	TRBV6-1	TGTGCCAGCAGTGAAGGGCTAGCTCGTGAGCAGTACTTC	CASSEGLAREQYF
.	TRBJ1-3	.	TRBV5-1	TGCGCCAGCAGCTTGGGGGCAGGGCACGGAAACACCATATATTTT	CASSLGAGHGNTIYF